A single T cell receptor (beta chain) is shown here with its context. Antigen: not known. At one boundary the junction diverges from the germline segment, which might be a read error. Genomic DNA served as template for TCR beta VDJ and CDR3 profiling. TCRdb independently ran MiXCR on the reads; one entry per CDR3 protein. In the table there are approximately 120,000 distinct CDR3 sequences, over 30% of which are singletons. CDR1 MDHEN and CDR2 SYDVKM come from the germline V gene. There are 11 residues in the CDR3. The sample comes from a study of CD8+CD57+ T cells in acquired aplastic anemia. By flow cytometry, patients selected for sequencing had shown an expansion of CD8+CD57+ cells. Regarding the study as a whole: There were some 30 CD8+ CDR3 sequences that occurred in both patients and controls.

This receptor was obtained from a human donor with aplastic anemia. Material for sequencing was sorted CD4+, CD8+, or CD8+CD57+ T cells (not recorded which) from PBMCs. This chain uses TRBV28 with TRBJ2-4; 7 nucleotides line up with TRBD1. CDR3 coding DNA: TGTGCCAGCAGTTTCCGGGACAGATCGGACTTC. Translating gives CASSFRDRSDF.